This T cell receptor beta chain stems from a study of regulatory T cells in long-lasting Graves disease. TCR beta libraries were built with iRepertoire HTBI primers and Arm-PCR of CDR3 regions. TCRdb reanalysed the multiplex PCR reads using MiXCR and keeps one entry per CDR3 protein. The table has roughly 420,000 distinct CDR3 sequences, less than 20% seen once. Time point noted: newly diagnosed GD, antithyroid drugs for less than 3 months. With RNA extracted from PBMCs as input, the TCR library was made. The sample holds a few counts of this clonotype. These data were also reused for a study on T cells in Graves' hyperthyroidism and ophthalmopathy. That paper states: Patients having uncontrolled infection, another autoimmune disease, pregnancy or lactation were not included.

The specimen was peripheral blood mononuclear cells (PBMCs), collected at new diagnosis, from a patient treated with antithyroid drugs. The TCR comes from a woman between 25 and 40 years old with Graves disease.

In DNA form, the CDR3 reads TGTGCCAGCACCCCTATCGGGGTGGAGGGTAGCAATCAGCCCCAGCATTTT. Protein: CASTPIGVEGSNQPQHF. The rearrangement joins TRBV28 to TRBJ1-5; D gene uncertain. This CDR3 has 17 residues. In germline, CDR1 is MDHEN, CDR2 SYDVKM. Trimming stripped 7 bases from V and 0 bases from J, with 19 bases between. Supplemented by reference TRBV28 and TRBJ1-5, the full variable domain reads DVKVTQSSRYLVKRTGEKVFLECVQDMDHENMFWYRQDPGLGLRLIYFSYDVKMKEKGDIPEGYSVSREKKERFSLILESASTNQTSMYLCASTPIGVEGSNQPQHFGDGTRLSIL.